A selection of T cell receptor beta chains follows, all from one sample in a study of blood T cells in healthy people across ages. In TCRdb, the 5' RACE reads were re-called with MiXCR into one record per CDR3 protein. The sample lists 1.5 million to 2 million distinct CDR3 sequences, approximately 32% occurring once. The sequenced sample consisted of blood. The receptors shown here come from a woman aged 25 to 39 in good health. CDR3s include the opening cysteine and the closing phenylalanine or tryptophan. The D gene is left open where the match is weak. Part of the rows lack a size; the others show once, few, many or a class for expanded clones.

CDR3 length,V gene,D gene,J gene,clone size,CDR3 protein,CDR3 DNA
16,TRBV10-3,TRBD2,TRBJ2-5,-,CAISDPSGRVQETQYF,TGTGCCATCAGTGACCCTAGCGGGAGGGTACAAGAGACCCAGTACTTC
15,TRBV7-2,TRBD1,TRBJ2-2,-,CASSFTGGITGELFF,TGTGCCAGCAGCTTTACAGGGGGGATTACCGGGGAGCTGTTTTTT
16,TRBV5-1,-,TRBJ2-7,-,CASSLRVGSVSYEQYF,TGCGCCAGCAGCTTGAGGGTCGGTTCGGTCTCCTACGAGCAGTACTTC
13,TRBV9,-,TRBJ1-1,-,CASSVGSDSEAFF,TGTGCCAGCAGCGTAGGTTCGGACTCTGAAGCTTTCTTT
17,TRBV5-5,TRBD2,TRBJ2-3,-,CASSPPERGGRTDTQYF,TGTGCCAGCAGCCCCCCGGAGCGGGGGGGCCGCACAGATACGCAGTATTTT
12,TRBV20-1,-,TRBJ1-2,-,CSAEAQNYGYTF,TGCAGTGCTGAGGCCCAGAACTATGGCTACACCTTC
15,TRBV27,TRBD2,TRBJ2-3,few,CASSIGGEWIDTQYF,TGTGCCAGTTCAATCGGGGGGGAGTGGATAGATACGCAGTATTTT
15,TRBV9,-,TRBJ1-4,-,CASSVDGIHNEKLFF,TGTGCCAGCAGCGTAGACGGGATCCATAATGAAAAACTGTTTTTT
18,TRBV4-1,-,TRBJ2-3,-,CASSQVGLIVVSTDTQYF,TGCGCCAGCAGCCAAGTAGGTCTTATTGTGGTATCCACAGATACACAGTATTTT
13,TRBV6-5,-,TRBJ1-2,-,CASSRGITYGYTF,TGTGCCAGCAGTAGAGGGATCACCTATGGCTACACCTTC
15,TRBV28,TRBD2,TRBJ2-1,-,CASSSPGTSNNEQFF,TGTGCCAGCAGTTCTCCCGGGACTAGTAACAATGAGCAGTTCTTC
13,TRBV7-7,TRBD2,TRBJ2-5,few,CASRLAAKGTQYF,TGTGCCAGCAGACTAGCGGCGAAGGGGACCCAGTACTTC
13,TRBV5-1,-,TRBJ2-3,-,CAGSLIGTDTQYF,TGCGCCGGCAGCTTGATTGGGACAGATACGCAGTATTTT
15,TRBV12-3/TRBV12-4,-,TRBJ2-5,-,CASSPEDFEEETQYF,TGTGCCAGCAGCCCTGAGGACTTTGAGGAAGAGACCCAGTACTTC
16,TRBV28,-,TRBJ1-2,-,CASSPGGASSYYGYTF,TGTGCCAGCAGTCCTGGGGGGGCCAGTTCATACTATGGCTACACCTTC
15,TRBV4-1,TRBD1,TRBJ2-5,many,CASSQLGTGEETQYF,TGCGCCAGCAGCCAACTTGGGACAGGCGAAGAGACCCAGTACTTC
15,TRBV20-1,TRBD2,TRBJ2-7,-,CSALRGTSGRHEQYF,TGCAGTGCATTGCGAGGGACTAGCGGGAGACACGAGCAGTACTTC
14,TRBV6-5,TRBD1,TRBJ2-7,-,CASHLQGSGEPQYF,TGTGCCAGCCATTTACAGGGGAGTGGAGAGCCCCAGTACTTC
15,TRBV5-5,-,TRBJ2-3,-,CASSSPLGGTDTQYF,TGTGCCAGCAGCTCCCCCTTGGGGGGCACAGATACGCAGTATTTT
15,TRBV12-3/TRBV12-4,-,TRBJ2-7,-,CASRLAGTLGYEQYF,TGTGCCAGCAGGCTAGCCGGGACCCTAGGGTACGAGCAGTACTTC
15,TRBV7-2,TRBD1,TRBJ2-3,-,CASSITGGITDTQYF,TGTGCCAGCAGCATCACAGGGGGCATTACAGATACGCAGTATTTT
14,TRBV5-1,-,TRBJ2-7,many,CASSLDSTTYEQYF,TGCGCCAGCAGCTTGGACAGTACGACCTACGAGCAGTACTTC
17,TRBV3-1,TRBD2,TRBJ2-4,-,CASSQRSLAGAKNIQYF,TGTGCCAGCAGCCAAAGATCCTTAGCGGGGGCCAAAAACATTCAGTACTTC
15,TRBV7-9,-,TRBJ1-2,few,CASSTMRGEIDGYTF,TGTGCCAGCAGCACTATGCGCGGTGAGATTGATGGCTACACCTTC
15,TRBV5-1,-,TRBJ2-5,-,CASSLEDKGHREQYF,TGCGCCAGCAGCTTGGAGGACAAGGGGCATCGAGAGCAGTACTTC
13,TRBV12-3/TRBV12-4,TRBD1,TRBJ2-5,few,CASRQGPQETQYF,TGTGCCAGCAGACAGGGGCCTCAAGAGACCCAGTACTTC
18,TRBV20-1,TRBD1,TRBJ2-2,few,CSARDAGTGGALSGELFF,TGCAGTGCTAGAGATGCCGGGACAGGGGGCGCGCTCTCCGGGGAGCTGTTTTTT